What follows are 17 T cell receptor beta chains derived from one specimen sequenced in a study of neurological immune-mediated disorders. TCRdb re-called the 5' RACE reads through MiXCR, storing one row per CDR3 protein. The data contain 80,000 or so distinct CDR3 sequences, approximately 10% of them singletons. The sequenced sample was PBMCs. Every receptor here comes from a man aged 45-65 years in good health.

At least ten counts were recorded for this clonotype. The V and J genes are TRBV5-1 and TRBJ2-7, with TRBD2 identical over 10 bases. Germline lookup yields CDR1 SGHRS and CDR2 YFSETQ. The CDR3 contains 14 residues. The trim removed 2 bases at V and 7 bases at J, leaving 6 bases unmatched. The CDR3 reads CASSLAGGPEEQYF. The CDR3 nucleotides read TGCGCCAGCAGCTTAGCGGGAGGGCCTGAGGAGCAGTACTTC.

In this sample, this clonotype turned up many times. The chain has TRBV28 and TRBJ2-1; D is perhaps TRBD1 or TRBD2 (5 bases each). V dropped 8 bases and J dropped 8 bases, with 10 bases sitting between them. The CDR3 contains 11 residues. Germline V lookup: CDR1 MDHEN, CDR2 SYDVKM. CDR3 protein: CASPRGDEQFF. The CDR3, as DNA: TGTGCCAGCCCCCGAGGGGATGAGCAGTTCTTC.

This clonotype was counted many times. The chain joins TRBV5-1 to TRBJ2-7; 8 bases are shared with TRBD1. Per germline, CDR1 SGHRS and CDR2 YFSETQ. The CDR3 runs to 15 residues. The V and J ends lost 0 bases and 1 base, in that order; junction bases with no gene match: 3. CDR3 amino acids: CASSLGTGRSYEQYF. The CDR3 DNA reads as TGCGCCAGCAGCTTGGGGACAGGGAGATCCTACGAGCAGTACTTC.

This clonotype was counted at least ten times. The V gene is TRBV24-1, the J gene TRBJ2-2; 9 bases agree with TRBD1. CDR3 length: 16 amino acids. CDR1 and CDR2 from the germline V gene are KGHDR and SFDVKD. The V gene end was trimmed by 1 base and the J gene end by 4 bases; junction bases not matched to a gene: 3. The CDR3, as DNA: TGTGCCACCAGTGATTTAGGGACAGGGCGCACCGGGGAGCTGTTTTTT. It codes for CATSDLGTGRTGELFF.

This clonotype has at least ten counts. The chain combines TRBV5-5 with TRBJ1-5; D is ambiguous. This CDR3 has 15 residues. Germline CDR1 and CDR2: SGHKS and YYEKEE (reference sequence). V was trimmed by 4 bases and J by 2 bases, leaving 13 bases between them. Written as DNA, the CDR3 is TGTGCCAGCAGCCCAGATGTAGGTGGCAATCAGCCCCAGCATTTT. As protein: CASSPDVGGNQPQHF.

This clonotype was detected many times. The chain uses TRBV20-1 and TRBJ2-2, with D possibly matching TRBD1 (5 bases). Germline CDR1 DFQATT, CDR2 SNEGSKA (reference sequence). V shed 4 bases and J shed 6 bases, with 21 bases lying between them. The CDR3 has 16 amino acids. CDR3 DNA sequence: TGCAGTGCTAAGAAACGACAGAACTCAGGACCCGGGGAGCTGTTTTTT. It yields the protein CSAKKRQNSGPGELFF.

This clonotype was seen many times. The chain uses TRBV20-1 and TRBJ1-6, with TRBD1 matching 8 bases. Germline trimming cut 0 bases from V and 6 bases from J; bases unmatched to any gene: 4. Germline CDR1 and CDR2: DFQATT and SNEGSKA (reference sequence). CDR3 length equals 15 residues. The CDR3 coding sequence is TGCAGTGCTAGAGATCCGGGACAGGCTAATTCACCCCTCCACTTT. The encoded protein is CSARDPGQANSPLHF.

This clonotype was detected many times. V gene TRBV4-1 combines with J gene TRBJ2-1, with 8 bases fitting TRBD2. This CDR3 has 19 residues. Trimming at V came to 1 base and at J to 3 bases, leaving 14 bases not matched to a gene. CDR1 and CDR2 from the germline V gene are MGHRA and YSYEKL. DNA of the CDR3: TGCGCCAGCAGCCAAGTCGGCACTAGCGGAAATGGGGGCTACAATGAGCAGTTCTTC. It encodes CASSQVGTSGNGGYNEQFF.

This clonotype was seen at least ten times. DNA for the CDR3: TGTGCCAGCAGATTGGACAGGGGACTCGCTAACACCATATATTTT. Translation: CASRLDRGLANTIYF. This chain joins TRBV9 and TRBJ1-3; 9 bases map to TRBD1. Losses at the gene ends were 5 bases for V and 7 bases for J; bases not matched to a gene: 10. CDR1 SGDLS and CDR2 YYNGEE come from the germline V gene. CDR3 length: 15 amino acids.

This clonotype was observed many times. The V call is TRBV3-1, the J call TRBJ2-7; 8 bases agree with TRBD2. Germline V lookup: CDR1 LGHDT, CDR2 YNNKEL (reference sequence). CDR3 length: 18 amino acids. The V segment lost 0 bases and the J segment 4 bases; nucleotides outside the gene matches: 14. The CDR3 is CASSQDLPWVSGVYEQYF. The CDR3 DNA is TGTGCCAGCAGCCAAGATCTCCCCTGGGTTAGCGGGGTATACGAGCAGTACTTC.

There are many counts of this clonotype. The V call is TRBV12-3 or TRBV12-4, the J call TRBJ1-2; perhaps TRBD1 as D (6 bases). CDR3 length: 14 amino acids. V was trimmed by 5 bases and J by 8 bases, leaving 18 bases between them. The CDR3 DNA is TGTGCCAGCAGTCCCAGGGGTGAGGCGGGCGGCTACACCTTC. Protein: CASSPRGEAGGYTF.

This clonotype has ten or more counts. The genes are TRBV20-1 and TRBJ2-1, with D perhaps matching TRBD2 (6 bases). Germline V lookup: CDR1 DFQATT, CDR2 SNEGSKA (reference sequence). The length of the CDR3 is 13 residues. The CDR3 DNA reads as TGCAGCCGAGTACGGGGGAACAACAATGAGCAGTTCTTC. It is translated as CSRVRGNNNEQFF.

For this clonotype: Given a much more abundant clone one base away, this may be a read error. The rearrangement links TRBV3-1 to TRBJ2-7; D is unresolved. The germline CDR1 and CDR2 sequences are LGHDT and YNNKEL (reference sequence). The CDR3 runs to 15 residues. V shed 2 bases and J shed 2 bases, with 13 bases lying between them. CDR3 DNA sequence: TGTGCCAGCAGCCAATCTCCCCTGGGGACCTACGAGCAGTACTTC. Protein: CASSQSPLGTYEQYF.

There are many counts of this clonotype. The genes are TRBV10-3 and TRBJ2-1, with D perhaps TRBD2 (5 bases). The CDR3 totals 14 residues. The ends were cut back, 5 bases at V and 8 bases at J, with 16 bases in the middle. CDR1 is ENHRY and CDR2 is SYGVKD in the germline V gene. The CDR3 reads CAISQAVDWYEQFF. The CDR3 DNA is TGTGCCATCAGTCAAGCCGTGGACTGGTATGAGCAGTTCTTC.

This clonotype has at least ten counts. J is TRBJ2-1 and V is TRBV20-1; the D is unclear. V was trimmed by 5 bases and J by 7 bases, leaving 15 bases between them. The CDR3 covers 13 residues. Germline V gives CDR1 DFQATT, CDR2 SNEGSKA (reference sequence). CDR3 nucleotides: TGCAGTGCTCCCCAAAGCGTCTGGAATGAGCAGTTCTTC. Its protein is CSAPQSVWNEQFF.

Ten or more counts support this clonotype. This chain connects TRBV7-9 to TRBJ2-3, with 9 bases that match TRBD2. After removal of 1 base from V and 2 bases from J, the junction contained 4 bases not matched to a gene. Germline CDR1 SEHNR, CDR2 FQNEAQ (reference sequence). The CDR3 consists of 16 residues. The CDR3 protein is CASSLGLAAYTDTQYF. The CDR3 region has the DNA TGTGCCAGCAGCTTAGGACTAGCGGCTTACACAGATACGCAGTATTTT.

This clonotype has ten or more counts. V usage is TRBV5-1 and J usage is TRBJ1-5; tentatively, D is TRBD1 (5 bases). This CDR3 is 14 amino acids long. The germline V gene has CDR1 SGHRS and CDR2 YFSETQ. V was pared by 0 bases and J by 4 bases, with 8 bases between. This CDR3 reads CASSLGQQNQPQHF. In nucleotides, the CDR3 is TGCGCCAGCAGCTTGGGACAGCAGAATCAGCCCCAGCATTTT.